This T cell receptor beta chain was sequenced for a study of shared clonotypes between healthy human individuals. From germline, CDR1 is SGHDT and CDR2 YYEEEE. This CDR3 comprises 15 residues. The V gene end was trimmed by 0 bases and the J gene end by 7 bases; junction bases not matched to a gene: 4. Data came from immunoSEQ multiplex PCR; TCRdb stores just in-frame clones and leaves some out. The repertoire holds 2 million to 2.5 million clones, with 85% to 95% as singletons. Specimen: naive CD4+ T cells sorted from blood. Noted subset: CD45RA+ positively selected. This sequence joins TRBV5-6 and TRBJ2-2, with TRBD1 matching 9 bases. The source of this sequence is a young man in good health. The CDR3 DNA sequence: TGTGCCAGCAGCTTGGAAACAGGGGGCCACGGGGAGCTGTTTTTT. Its protein product is CASSLETGGHGELFF. Combining the CDR3 with reference TRBV5-6 and TRBJ2-2 gives the whole variable domain DAGVTQSPTHLIKTRGQQVTLRCSPKSGHDTVSWYQQALGQGPQFIFQYYEEEERQRGNFPDRFSGHQFPNYSSELNVNALLLGDSALYLCASSLETGGHGELFFGEGSRLTVL.